One sample yielded the 26 T cell receptor beta chains listed below, sequenced in a study of lymphopenia after photon versus proton radiotherapy. Some clones are missing from TCRdb's copy, which holds only in-frame ones; the method was immunoSEQ multiplex PCR. The table includes approximately 160,000 clones, approximately 90% detected once. The material was peripheral blood, obtained from a patient treated with photon-based radiotherapy. The receptors stem from a man aged 50-60 years with gastric cancer.

This clone was detected ten times or more. The chain carries TRBV20-1 and TRBJ2-7, with no clear D. CDR1 and CDR2 from the germline V gene are DFQATT and SNEGSKA (reference sequence). This CDR3 has 11 amino acids. The V gene lost 2 bases and the J gene lost 5 bases, with 7 bases spanning the gap. DNA of the CDR3: TGCAGTGCTAGACAGGTACACGAGCAGTACTTC. Amino acids: CSARQVHEQYF.

This sequence joins TRBV19 and TRBJ2-1; D possibly corresponds to TRBD1 (5 bases). Germline V gene data show CDR1 as LNHDA and CDR2 as SQIVND (reference sequence). The V end was cut by 1 base, the J end by 1 base, with 11 bases between. The CDR3 runs to 16 residues. As DNA, the CDR3 is TGTGCCAGTAGTATAGGGTTAAGGGGTTCCTACAATGAGCAGTTCTTC. This codes for CASSIGLRGSYNEQFF. Complete variable domain (other parts from reference TRBV19 and TRBJ2-1): DGGITQSPKYLFRKEGQNVTLSCEQNLNHDAMYWYRQDPGQGLRLIYYSQIVNDFQKGDIAEGYSVSREKKESFPLTVTSAQKNPTAFYLCASSIGLRGSYNEQFFGPGTRLTVL.

The chain recombines TRBV6-1 with TRBJ1-5; the D is unclear. Germline V lookup: CDR1 MNHNS, CDR2 SASEGT. This CDR3 comprises 15 residues. With 2 bases removed from V and 0 bases from J, the gap between germline ends came to 8 bases. CDR3 sequence (DNA): TGTGCCAGCAGTGAACGGATTTATAGCAATCAGCCCCAGCATTTT. This gives the protein CASSERIYSNQPQHF.

Regarding this clone: The same CDR3 arises from other DNA sequences in this sample as well. The chain links TRBV5-8 to TRBJ1-5, with TRBD1 as a possible D gene (6 bases). The CDR3 extends over 16 amino acids. Germline lookup yields CDR1 SGHTS and CDR2 YDEGEE. The V end was cut by 4 bases, the J end by 0 bases, with 14 bases between. CDR3 region: CASSLGTRNSNQPQHF. CDR3 sequence (DNA): TGTGCCAGCAGCCTCGGGACAAGAAATAGCAATCAGCCCCAGCATTTT.

The chain carries TRBV5-1 and TRBJ2-1, with 7 bases fitting TRBD1. The CDR3 consists of 13 residues. Germline values: CDR1 SGHRS, CDR2 YFSETQ. The V gene end was trimmed by 4 bases and the J gene end by 9 bases; junction bases not matched to a gene: 7. The CDR3 sequence: CASSQRTGGEQFF. The CDR3 nucleotides are TGCGCCAGCAGCCAACGGACAGGTGGTGAGCAGTTCTTC. Variable domain in full (rest from reference TRBV5-1 and TRBJ2-1): KAGVTQTPRYLIKTRGQQVTLSCSPISGHRSVSWYQQTPGQGLQFLFEYFSETQRNKGNFPGRFSGRQFSNSRSEMNVSTLELGDSALYLCASSQRTGGEQFFGPGTRLTVL.

The chain carries TRBV9 and TRBJ1-1; D call uncertain. The CDR3 has 13 amino acids. The V gene's germline CDR1 is SGDLS and CDR2 YYNGEE. V dropped 0 bases and J dropped 3 bases, with 6 bases sitting between them. The CDR3 DNA reads as TGTGCCAGCAGCGTAGAGGCAGACACTGAAGCTTTCTTT. Translating gives CASSVEADTEAFF.

The rearrangement joins TRBV19 to TRBJ2-2; D is ambiguous. The germline gives CDR1 LNHDA, CDR2 SQIVND (reference sequence). This CDR3 comprises 13 residues. V lost 5 bases and J lost 12, with 16 bases in between. In nucleotides, the CDR3 is TGTGCCAGTAGTGCTACACTCCTGAGTCAGCTGTTTTTT. Its protein is CASSATLLSQLFF.

The chain carries TRBV19 and TRBJ1-5; 10 bases align to TRBD1. The CDR3 has 15 amino acids. CDR1 and CDR2 (germline): LNHDA, SQIVND (reference sequence). V dropped 3 bases and J dropped 5; count of bases not matched to a gene: 4. In DNA, the CDR3 is TGTGCCAGTAGTATGGACAGGGGGAAGGATCAGCCCCAGCATTTT. Translation gives CASSMDRGKDQPQHF. Combining the CDR3 with reference TRBV19 and TRBJ1-5 gives the whole variable domain DGGITQSPKYLFRKEGQNVTLSCEQNLNHDAMYWYRQDPGQGLRLIYYSQIVNDFQKGDIAEGYSVSREKKESFPLTVTSAQKNPTAFYLCASSMDRGKDQPQHFGDGTRLSIL.

V is TRBV2 and J is TRBJ1-4; 9 nucleotides agree with TRBD1. Germline trimming cut 6 bases from V and 7 bases from J; bases unmatched to any gene: 6. Germline V gene data show CDR1 as SNHLY and CDR2 as FYNNEI. The CDR3 runs to 14 residues. This CDR3 is CASSLGTGFEKLFF. CDR3 bases: TGTGCCAGCAGCCTCGGGACAGGGTTTGAAAAACTGTTTTTT.

This chain links TRBV7-8 with TRBJ2-3; D is undetermined. Trimming took off 3 bases at V and 4 bases at J, with 8 bases between the two ends. This CDR3 region has 13 residues. Germline lookup yields CDR1 SGHVS and CDR2 FQNEAQ. The CDR3: CASSFLDSDTQYF. The CDR3 DNA follows: TGTGCCAGCAGCTTCCTCGACTCAGATACGCAGTATTTT. The full variable domain, its missing parts supplied by reference TRBV7-8 and TRBJ2-3, is GAGVSQSPRYKVAKRGQDVALRCDPISGHVSLFWYQQALGQGPEFLTYFQNEAQLDKSGLPSDRFFAERPEGSVSTLKIQRTQQEDSAVYLCASSFLDSDTQYFGPGTRLTVL.

The rearrangement links TRBV7-8 to TRBJ2-3; the match to TRBD2 covers 11 bases. After removal of 5 bases from V and 3 bases from J, the junction contained 16 bases not matched to a gene. Per germline, CDR1 SGHVS and CDR2 FQNEAQ. The CDR3 consists of 19 residues. The CDR3 loop reads CASSPRLAGTTLVTDTQYF. The CDR3 DNA reads TGTGCCAGCAGCCCCCGACTAGCGGGAACCACTCTGGTTACAGATACGCAGTATTTT.

The chain couples TRBV10-1 to TRBJ1-2; possible D gene TRBD1, 6 bases. This CDR3 has 16 amino acids. Germline CDR1 reads WNHNN; CDR2 reads SYGVQD (reference sequence). V lost 9 bases, J lost 8 bases, and 28 bases lay in between. CDR3 residues: CARQQGGPGESDGYTF. DNA for the CDR3: TGCGCCAGGCAACAGGGTGGGCCAGGAGAGTCGGACGGCTACACCTTC.

The J gene is TRBJ2-1, the V gene TRBV5-1; unclear D gene. V was clipped by 6 bases and J by 0 bases, with 10 bases between them. Germline CDR1 and CDR2: SGHRS and YFSETQ. The CDR3 is made up of 14 amino acids. The DNA for the CDR3 is TGCGCCAGCAAAGAGCACCACTCCTACAATGAGCAGTTCTTC. This translates into CASKEHHSYNEQFF. Full variable domain (missing parts from reference TRBV5-1 and TRBJ2-1): KAGVTQTPRYLIKTRGQQVTLSCSPISGHRSVSWYQQTPGQGLQFLFEYFSETQRNKGNFPGRFSGRQFSNSRSEMNVSTLELGDSALYLCASKEHHSYNEQFFGPGTRLTVL.

In the case of this clone: One end of the junction varies from germline; a read error may be responsible. V gene TRBV10-1 combines with J gene TRBJ2-1, with 8 bases that match TRBD1. Germline V gene sequence: CDR1 WNHNN, CDR2 SYGVQD (reference sequence). CDR3 length: 14 amino acids. CDR3 bases: TGCGCCAGCAGTGACAGGGGGCGCTACCATGAGCAGTTCTTC. It is translated as CASSDRGRYHEQFF.

The V call is TRBV6-5, the J call TRBJ2-5, with unresolved D. Germline lookup yields CDR1 MNHEY and CDR2 SVGAGI. The CDR3 spans 11 residues. V lost 6 bases to trimming and J lost 2 bases, with 4 bases between them. The CDR3 protein is CASRRQETQYF. CDR3 DNA sequence: TGTGCCAGCAGGCGACAAGAGACCCAGTACTTC.

This clone occurred once. V is TRBV4-1 and J is TRBJ2-3, with 14 positions matching TRBD2. Germline V gene sequence: CDR1 MGHRA, CDR2 YSYEKL. The CDR3 loop spans 18 amino acids. With V trimmed by 8 bases and J by 2 bases, 12 bases remained unmatched. The CDR3 region has the DNA TGCGCCAGCCGGGACAGAGGGACTAGCGGGAGTTACACAGATACGCAGTATTTT. Amino acid sequence: CASRDRGTSGSYTDTQYF.

CDR3 protein: CASSGGTGALNTEAFF. CDR3 coding DNA: TGTGCCAGCAGCGGAGGGACAGGAGCCTTGAACACTGAAGCTTTCTTT. The chain joins TRBV5-4 to TRBJ1-1; TRBD1 matches at 8 bases. CDR3 length equals 16 residues. V was clipped by 4 bases and J by 0 bases; unmatched bases: 8. Germline CDR1 and CDR2: SGHNT and YYREEE (reference sequence). Together with reference TRBV5-4 and TRBJ1-1, the CDR3 gives the full variable domain: ETGVTQSPTHLIKTRGQQVTLRCSSQSGHNTVSWYQQALGQGPQFIFQYYREEENGRGNFPPRFSGLQFPNYSSELNVNALELDDSALYLCASSGGTGALNTEAFFGQGTRLTVV.

The V call is TRBV9, the J call TRBJ2-1, with 9 bases identical to TRBD2. Looked up from germline, CDR1 is SGDLS and CDR2 is YYNGEE. The CDR3 covers 15 residues. V lost 3 bases, J lost 0 bases, and 1 base stayed unmatched. CDR3 sequence (DNA): TGTGCCAGCAGCGGTAGCGGGAGCTCCTACAATGAGCAGTTCTTC. This translates into CASSGSGSSYNEQFF.

As DNA, the CDR3 is TGTGCCAGCAGAGAACAGGGTCACACCGGGGAGCTGTTTTTT. Its translation is CASREQGHTGELFF. This rearrangement joins TRBV6-4 to TRBJ2-2; D might be TRBD1 (6 bases). CDR3 size: 14 residues. Germline V CDR1 and CDR2: MRHNA, SNTAGT. Trimming shortened V by 6 bases and J by 3 bases, and 11 bases separated the two germline ends.

V gene TRBV5-1 combines with J gene TRBJ2-1, with 10 bases fitting TRBD2. CDR1 and CDR2 from the germline V gene are SGHRS and YFSETQ. The CDR3 extends over 14 amino acids. V dropped 4 bases and J dropped 6; count of bases not matched to a gene: 4. CDR3 sequence (DNA): TGCGCCAGCAGCCGACTAGCGGGCCGCAATGAGCAGTTCTTC. It translates to CASSRLAGRNEQFF.

The V call is TRBV4-2, the J call TRBJ2-6; D may be TRBD1 or TRBD2 (5 bases each). The CDR3 loop spans 20 amino acids. V was trimmed by 0 bases and J by 4 bases, leaving 22 bases between them. Per germline, CDR1 LGHNA and CDR2 YNFKEQ. CDR3 in amino acids: CASSQDLGGRDGLGANVLTF. The CDR3 bases are TGTGCCAGCAGCCAAGATTTGGGTGGCAGGGACGGGCTAGGGGCCAACGTCCTGACTTTC.

The CDR3 spells CASSPIEGEQYF. The CDR3 DNA reads as TGTGCCAGCTCACCAATTGAAGGGGAGCAGTACTTC. This chain joins TRBV18 and TRBJ2-7; D gene uncertain. CDR1 is KGHSH, CDR2 LQKENI, per germline. The V and J ends lost 2 bases and 7 bases respectively, with 9 bases between them. The CDR3 runs 12 residues.

The rearrangement uses TRBV29-1 and TRBJ1-4; D uncertain. V was pared by 7 bases and J by 0 bases, with 9 bases between. Per germline, CDR1 SQVTM and CDR2 ANQGSEA. The length of the CDR3 is 13 residues. CDR3 region: CSGHSATNEKLFF. The CDR3, as DNA: TGCAGCGGGCACTCCGCAACTAATGAAAAACTGTTTTTT.

This chain links TRBV18 with TRBJ2-4; 10 bases agree with TRBD2. The CDR3 has 17 amino acids. Germline CDR1 reads KGHSH; CDR2 reads LQKENI. V shed 3 bases, J shed 0 bases, and the junction held 5 bases outside the gene matches. The CDR3 loop is CASSPPGLAVAKNIQYF. The CDR3 DNA reads TGTGCCAGCTCACCTCCCGGACTAGCGGTAGCCAAAAACATTCAGTACTTC.

This chain uses TRBV27 with TRBJ2-7, with D perhaps assigned TRBD1 or TRBD2 (5 bases each). Trimming shortened V by 2 bases and J by 0 bases, and 11 bases separated the two germline ends. In germline, CDR1 is MNHEY, CDR2 SMNVEV (reference sequence). The length of the CDR3 is 15 residues. CDR3 sequence (DNA): TGTGCCAGCAGTTTAAGGTGGGGGAGCTCCTACGAGCAGTACTTC. It specifies CASSLRWGSSYEQYF.

The V call is TRBV30, the J call TRBJ2-6, with D uncertain. The CDR3 is made up of 14 amino acids. Germline CDR1 reads GTSNPN; CDR2 reads SVGIG (reference sequence). Trimming stripped 1 base from V and 4 bases from J, with 8 bases between. The CDR3, as DNA: TGTGCCTGGAGTGCGGTTTTCGGGGCCAACGTCCTGACTTTC. This translates into CAWSAVFGANVLTF.